This entry concerns a single T cell receptor (beta chain). This entry comes from a study of blood T cell repertoires in COVID-19. For the study at large: There were acute and convalescent COVID-19 samples, and they came from the United States, Italy and Spain.

Here immunoSEQ multiplex PCR was the method, and the copy in TCRdb shows in-frame clones only, minus some. The data show 99,000 or so clones, 90% to 95% seen once. The germline V gene encodes CDR1 PRHDT and CDR2 FYEKMQ (reference sequence). The CDR3 consists of 16 residues. V was cut by 3 bases and J by 0 bases, with 14 bases left in between. The source of this sequence is a human donor in a cohort sampled during active COVID-19. Sequenced: peripheral blood. The chain joins TRBV13 to TRBJ2-5; TRBD1 might be the D (5 bases). CDR3 amino acids: CASSFKGAKYQETQYF. The DNA for the CDR3 is TGTGCCAGCAGCTTTAAAGGGGCCAAGTACCAAGAGACCCAGTACTTC.